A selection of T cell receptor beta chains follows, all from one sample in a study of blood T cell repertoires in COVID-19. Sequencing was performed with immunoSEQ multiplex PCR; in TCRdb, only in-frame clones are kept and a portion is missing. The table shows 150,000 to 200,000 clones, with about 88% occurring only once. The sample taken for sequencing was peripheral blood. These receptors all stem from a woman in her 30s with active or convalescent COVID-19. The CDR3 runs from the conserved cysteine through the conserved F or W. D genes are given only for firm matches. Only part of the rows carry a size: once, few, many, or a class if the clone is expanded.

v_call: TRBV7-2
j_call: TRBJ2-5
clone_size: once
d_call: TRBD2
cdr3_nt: TGTGCCAGCAGCCCTGCACTAGCGGGAGTTGAGAAGACCCAGTACTTC
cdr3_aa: CASSPALAGVEKTQYF

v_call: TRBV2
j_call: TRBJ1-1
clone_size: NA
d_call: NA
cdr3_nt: TGTGCCAGCAGTGAGGGGGGAACCGGCACTGAAGCTTTCTTT
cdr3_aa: CASSEGGTGTEAFF

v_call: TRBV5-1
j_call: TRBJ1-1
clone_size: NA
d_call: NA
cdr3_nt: TGCGCCAGCAGCGCGGGCCAGACGTGGAGCACTGAAGCTTTCTTT
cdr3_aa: CASSAGQTWSTEAFF

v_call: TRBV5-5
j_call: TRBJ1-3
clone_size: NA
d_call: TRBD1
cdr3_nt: TGTGCCAGCAGCACAGGGACAGGGCCTGGAAACACCATATATTTT
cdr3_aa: CASSTGTGPGNTIYF

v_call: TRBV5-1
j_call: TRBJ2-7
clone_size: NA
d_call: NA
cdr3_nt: TGCGCCAGCCGCGTAGTGGCGGGAACCTCGGGGGAGCAGTACTTC
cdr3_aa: CASRVVAGTSGEQYF

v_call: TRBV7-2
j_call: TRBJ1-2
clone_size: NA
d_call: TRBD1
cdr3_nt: TGTGCCAGCAGTTTATTCCAGGGGGCGGGGAACTATGGCTACACCTTC
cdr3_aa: CASSLFQGAGNYGYTF

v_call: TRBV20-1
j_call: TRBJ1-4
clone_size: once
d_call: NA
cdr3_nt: TGCAGTGCTAGTTGGCGGCAAAATGAAAAACTGTTTTTT
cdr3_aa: CSASWRQNEKLFF

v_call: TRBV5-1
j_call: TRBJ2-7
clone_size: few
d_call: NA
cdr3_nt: TGCGCCAGCAGCTTGGATCGTCAGTCCTACGAGCAGTACTTC
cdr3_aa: CASSLDRQSYEQYF

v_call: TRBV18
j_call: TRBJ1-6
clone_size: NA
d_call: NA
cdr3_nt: TGTGCCAGCTCACCAGGCCAGGGCTCCTCGACCCTCCACTTT
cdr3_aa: CASSPGQGSSTLHF

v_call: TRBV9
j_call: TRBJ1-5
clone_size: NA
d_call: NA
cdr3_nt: TGTGCCAGCAGCGGTGAGGGTGAGCCCCAGCATTTT
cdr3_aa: CASSGEGEPQHF

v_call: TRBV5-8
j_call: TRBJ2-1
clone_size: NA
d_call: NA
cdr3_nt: TGTGCCAGCAGCTTGATAGGTGGGAGGAGGAACAATGAGCAGTTCTTC
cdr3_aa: CASSLIGGRRNNEQFF

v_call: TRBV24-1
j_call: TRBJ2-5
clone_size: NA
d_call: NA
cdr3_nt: TGTGCCACCAGTGATCCCCTCGGGACCCAGTACTTC
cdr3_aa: CATSDPLGTQYF

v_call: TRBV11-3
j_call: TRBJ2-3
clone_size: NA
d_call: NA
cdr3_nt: TGTGCCAGCAGCTTAGAAGGGTACGGCTCGGGGGGCACAGATACGCAGTATTTT
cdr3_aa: CASSLEGYGSGGTDTQYF

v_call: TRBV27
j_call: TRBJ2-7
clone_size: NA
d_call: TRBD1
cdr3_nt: TGTGCCAGCAGTTCCGGGACAGAAAGACCCTACGAGCAGTACTTC
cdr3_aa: CASSSGTERPYEQYF

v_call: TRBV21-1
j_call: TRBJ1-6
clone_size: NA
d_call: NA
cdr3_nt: TGTGCCAGCAGCCAAGGGGGCATGCATTCACCCCTCCACTTT
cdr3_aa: CASSQGGMHSPLHF

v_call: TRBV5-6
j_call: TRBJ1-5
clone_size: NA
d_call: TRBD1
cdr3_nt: TGTGCCAGCAGCCTCGAGACAGGGGGCATTGGTCAGCCCCAGCATTTT
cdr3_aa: CASSLETGGIGQPQHF

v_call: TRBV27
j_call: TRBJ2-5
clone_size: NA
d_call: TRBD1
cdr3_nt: TGTGCCAGCAGCCTGACAGGGGGTTCCCAAGAGACCCAGTACTTC
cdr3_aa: CASSLTGGSQETQYF

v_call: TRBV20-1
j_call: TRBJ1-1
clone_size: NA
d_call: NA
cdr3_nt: TGCAGTCTACTGTTGAACACTGAAGCTTTCTTT
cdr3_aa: CSLLLNTEAFF

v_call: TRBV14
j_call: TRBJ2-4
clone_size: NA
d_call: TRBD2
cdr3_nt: TGTGCCAGCAGCCAAGGTACGAATCGGGAGGCTCCTAAGTACTTC
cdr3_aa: CASSQGTNREAPKYF

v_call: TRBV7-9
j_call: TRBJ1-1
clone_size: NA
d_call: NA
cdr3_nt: TGTGCCAGCAGCCCCGCAGGGCCCAACACTGAAGCTTTCTTT
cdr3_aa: CASSPAGPNTEAFF

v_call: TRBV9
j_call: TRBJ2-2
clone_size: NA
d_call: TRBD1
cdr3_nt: TGTGCCAGCAGCCCCCGTCCGCCAGGGGGCCTGAACACCGGGGAGCTGTTTTTT
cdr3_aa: CASSPRPPGGLNTGELFF

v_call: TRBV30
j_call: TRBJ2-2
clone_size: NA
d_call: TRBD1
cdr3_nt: TGTGCCTGGACCGCAGGGGGCCCCGGGGAGCTGTTTTTT
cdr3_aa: CAWTAGGPGELFF

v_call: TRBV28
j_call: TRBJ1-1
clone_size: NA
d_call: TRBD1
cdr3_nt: TGTGCCAGCAGTCCGAGGACAGGGTACATGAACACTGAAGCTTTCTTT
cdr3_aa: CASSPRTGYMNTEAFF

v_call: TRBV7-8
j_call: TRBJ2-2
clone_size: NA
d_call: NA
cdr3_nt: TGTGCCAGCAGCTTACGAACAAACGGAGACACCGGGGAGCTGTTTTTT
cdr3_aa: CASSLRTNGDTGELFF

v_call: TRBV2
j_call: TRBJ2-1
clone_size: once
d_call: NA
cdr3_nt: TGTGCCAGCGGTAGAACCACGAGCTCCTACAATGAGCAGTTCTTC
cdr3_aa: CASGRTTSSYNEQFF

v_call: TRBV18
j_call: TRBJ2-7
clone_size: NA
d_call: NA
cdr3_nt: TGTGCCAGCTCACCGCCCACGAGCTCCTACGAGCAGTACTTC
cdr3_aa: CASSPPTSSYEQYF

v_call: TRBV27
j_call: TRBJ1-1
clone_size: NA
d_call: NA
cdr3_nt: TGTGCCAGCACCCCCTTGAGCGGCGGTGAAGCTTTCTTT
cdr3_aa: CASTPLSGGEAFF

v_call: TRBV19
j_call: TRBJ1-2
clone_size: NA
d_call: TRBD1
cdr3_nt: TGTGCCACCTTGGGACAGGGGGTTTACTATGGCTACACCTTC
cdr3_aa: CATLGQGVYYGYTF

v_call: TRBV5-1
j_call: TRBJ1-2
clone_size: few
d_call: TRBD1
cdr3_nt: TGCGCCAGCAGCCAGGACAGGGGAAGTTATGGCTACACCTTC
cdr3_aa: CASSQDRGSYGYTF

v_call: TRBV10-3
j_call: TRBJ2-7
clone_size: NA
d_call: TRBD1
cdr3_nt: TGTGCCATCAGCTTCGGGACAGGAGGAACCTACGAGCAGTACTTC
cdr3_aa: CAISFGTGGTYEQYF

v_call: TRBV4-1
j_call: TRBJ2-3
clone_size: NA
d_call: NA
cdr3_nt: TGCGCCAGCAGCCATGGGGCTTACCTCCTCACAGATACGCAGTATTTT
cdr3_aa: CASSHGAYLLTDTQYF

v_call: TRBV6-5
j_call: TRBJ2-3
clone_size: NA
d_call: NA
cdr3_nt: TGTGCCAGCAGTTACGGACTGAACACAGATACGCAGTATTTT
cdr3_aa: CASSYGLNTDTQYF

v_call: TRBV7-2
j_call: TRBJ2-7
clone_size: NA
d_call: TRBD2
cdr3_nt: TGTGCCAGCAGCAACCCGGGGGGGTACGAGCAGTACTTC
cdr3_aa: CASSNPGGYEQYF

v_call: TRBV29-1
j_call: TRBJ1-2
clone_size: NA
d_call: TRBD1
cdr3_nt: TGCAGCGTTGGGGGAGGACAGGGCTATGGCTACACCTTC
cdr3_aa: CSVGGGQGYGYTF

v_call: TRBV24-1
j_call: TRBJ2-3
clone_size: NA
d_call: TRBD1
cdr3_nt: TGTGCCACCAGTGAAGGACAGGGGAGCACAGATACGCAGTATTTT
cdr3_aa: CATSEGQGSTDTQYF

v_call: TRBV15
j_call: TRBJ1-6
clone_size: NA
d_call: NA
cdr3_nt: TGTGCCACCAGCAGGGACAGACAGGAATCCTCATCCTATAATTCACCCCTCCACTTT
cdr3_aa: CATSRDRQESSSYNSPLHF

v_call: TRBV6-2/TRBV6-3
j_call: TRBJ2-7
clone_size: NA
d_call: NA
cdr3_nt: TGTGCCAGCAGCCAACGGCCCGGTGAGCGGCGGCCCTACGAGCAGTACTTC
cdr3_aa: CASSQRPGERRPYEQYF

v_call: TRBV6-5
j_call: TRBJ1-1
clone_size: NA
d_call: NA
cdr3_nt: TGTGCCAGCACTCTTTCCCGGAGTTCTATCACTGAAGCTTTCTTT
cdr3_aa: CASTLSRSSITEAFF

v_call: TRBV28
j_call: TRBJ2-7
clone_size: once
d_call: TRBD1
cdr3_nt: TGTGCCAGCAGGACGGCAGGACAGGGGTCCCACGAGCAGTACTTC
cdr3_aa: CASRTAGQGSHEQYF

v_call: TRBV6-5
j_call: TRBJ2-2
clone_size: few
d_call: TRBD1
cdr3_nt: TGTGCCAGCAGTCAGGGGGCGCACACCGGGGAGCTGTTTTTT
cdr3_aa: CASSQGAHTGELFF

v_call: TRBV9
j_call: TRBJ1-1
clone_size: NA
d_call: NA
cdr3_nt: TGTGCCAGCAGCGGTGGGAGGGTATGGGGTAACACTGAAGCTTTCTTT
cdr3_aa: CASSGGRVWGNTEAFF

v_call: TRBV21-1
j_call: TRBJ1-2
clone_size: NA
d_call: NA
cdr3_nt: TGTGCCAGCAGCTTTAACGGGGTGAATGATGGCTACACCTTC
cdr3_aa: CASSFNGVNDGYTF

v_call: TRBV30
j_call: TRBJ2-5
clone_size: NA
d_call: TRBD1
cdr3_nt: TGTGCCTGGAGTCCGGGACAGGGGCAAGAGACCCAGTACTTC
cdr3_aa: CAWSPGQGQETQYF

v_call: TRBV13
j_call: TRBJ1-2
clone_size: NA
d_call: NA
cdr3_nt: TGTGCCAGCAGCTCGGACAGTCACTATGGCTACACCTTC
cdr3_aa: CASSSDSHYGYTF

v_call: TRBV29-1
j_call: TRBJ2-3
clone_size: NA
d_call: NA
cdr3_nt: TGCAGCGTTGTGTTGCTAGCCGGCACAGATACGCAGTATTTT
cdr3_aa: CSVVLLAGTDTQYF

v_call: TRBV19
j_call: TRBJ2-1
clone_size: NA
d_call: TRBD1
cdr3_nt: TGTGCCAGTAGTATAGCCGGGACAGGTCTTACTGAGCAGTTCTTC
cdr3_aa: CASSIAGTGLTEQFF

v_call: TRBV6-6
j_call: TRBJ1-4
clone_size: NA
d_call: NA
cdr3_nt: TGTGCCAGCAGCTTGAGCGAAAAACTGTTTTTT
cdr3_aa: CASSLSEKLFF

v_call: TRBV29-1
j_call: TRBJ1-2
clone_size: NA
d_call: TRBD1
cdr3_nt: TGCAAAATACAGGGGGAGGGTGGCTACACCTTC
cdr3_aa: CKIQGEGGYTF

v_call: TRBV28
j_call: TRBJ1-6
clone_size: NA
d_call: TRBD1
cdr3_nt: TGTGCCAGCAGTCGAGACAGGGCTGGATCACCCCTCCACTTT
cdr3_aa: CASSRDRAGSPLHF

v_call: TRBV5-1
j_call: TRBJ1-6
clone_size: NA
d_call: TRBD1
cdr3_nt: TGCGCCAGCAATCTCGGGACAGGAAATAATTCACCCCTCCACTTT
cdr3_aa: CASNLGTGNNSPLHF

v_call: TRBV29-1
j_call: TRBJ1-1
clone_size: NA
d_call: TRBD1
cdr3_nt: TGCAGCGTCTCCGCAGGGGGCGCGGCTTTCTTT
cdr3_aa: CSVSAGGAAFF

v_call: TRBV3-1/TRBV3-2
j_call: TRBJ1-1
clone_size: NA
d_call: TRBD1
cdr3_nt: TGTGCCAGCAGCCAAGATATCGGGACAGTTGAAGCTTTCTTT
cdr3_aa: CASSQDIGTVEAFF

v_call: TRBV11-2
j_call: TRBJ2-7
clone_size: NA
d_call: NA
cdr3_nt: TGTGCCAGCAGGCCGACAGGCGGACACTCATTCTCCTACGAGCAGTACTTC
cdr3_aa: CASRPTGGHSFSYEQYF

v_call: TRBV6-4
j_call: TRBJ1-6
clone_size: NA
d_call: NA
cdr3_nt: TGTGCCAGCAGTGACTACACAGGAAATTCACCCCTCCACTTT
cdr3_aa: CASSDYTGNSPLHF